The next 9 T cell receptor beta chains were all read from a single sample in a study of blood T cell dynamics during melanoma immunotherapy. Method: immunoSEQ multiplex PCR; TCRdb's copy keeps in-frame clones and lacks some. The sample carries thousands of clones, roughly 87% recorded once. Time point described: week 3, after first cycle of checkpoint inhibitor. Source: blood, taken from a patient treated with checkpoint blockade. Source of these receptors: a human donor with melanoma.

The gene calls are TRBV29-1 and TRBJ1-1; 9 nucleotides align to TRBD1. Germline assignment: CDR1 SQVTM and CDR2 ANQGSEA. V lost 5 bases, J lost 1 base, and 5 bases stayed unmatched. The CDR3 length is 14 residues. The CDR3 DNA follows: TGCAGCGTTTGGGACAGGGCTGGGAACACTGAAGCTTTCTTT. Translation gives CSVWDRAGNTEAFF. Filled out from reference TRBV29-1 and TRBJ1-1, the complete variable domain reads SAVISQKPSRDICQRGTSLTIQCQVDSQVTMMFWYRQQPGQSLTLIATANQGSEATYESGFVIDKFPISRPNLTFSTLTVSNMSPEDSSIYLCSVWDRAGNTEAFFGQGTRLTVV.

The rearrangement joins TRBV19 to TRBJ2-1; D is undetermined. V was pared by 6 bases and J by 2 bases, with 17 bases between. Germline V gene sequence: CDR1 LNHDA, CDR2 SQIVND (reference sequence). The CDR3 spans 16 residues. CDR3 loop: CASRTSAGRPYNEQFF. In DNA, the CDR3 is TGTGCCAGTAGGACGTCGGCAGGCAGGCCCTACAATGAGCAGTTCTTC.

The genes are TRBV27 and TRBJ2-1; 15 bases fit TRBD2. Germline V gene sequence: CDR1 MNHEY, CDR2 SMNVEV (reference sequence). The CDR3 is 16 amino acids. V shed 4 bases, J shed 7 bases, and the junction held 5 bases outside the gene matches. The DNA of the CDR3 is TGTGCCAGCAGTTCCGGACTAGCGGGGGGGAAGAATGAGCAGTTCTTC. Its translation: CASSSGLAGGKNEQFF.

The chain combines TRBV9 with TRBJ2-1; 7 bases agree with TRBD2. With 2 bases clipped from V and 2 bases from J, the junction kept 4 bases outside the gene matches. Germline V gene data show CDR1 as SGDLS and CDR2 as YYNGEE. This CDR3 is built from 15 residues. CDR3 coding DNA: TGTGCCAGCAGCGTGGGCGGGAGCGCCTACAATGAGCAGTTCTTC. Residues: CASSVGGSAYNEQFF.

This clone was detected a few times. The gene calls are TRBV18 and TRBJ1-2; tentative D call: TRBD1 (5 bases). The CDR3 totals 14 residues. The germline V gene encodes CDR1 KGHSH and CDR2 LQKENI. V lost 1 base and J 4 bases, leaving 10 bases between the germline ends. The CDR3 here is CASSPRGEGYGYTF. DNA for the CDR3: TGTGCCAGCTCACCACGGGGGGAAGGCTATGGCTACACCTTC.

The chain combines TRBV7-2 with TRBJ2-7; tentatively, D is TRBD1 (5 bases). There are 14 residues in the CDR3. From germline, CDR1 is SGHTA and CDR2 FQGNSA. With 1 base removed from V and 3 bases from J, the gap between germline ends came to 10 bases. This chain's CDR3 is CASSLGPGIYEQYF. CDR3 DNA sequence: TGTGCCAGCAGCTTAGGTCCAGGGATCTACGAGCAGTACTTC.

The CDR3 protein is CASSAQGRETQYF. The DNA for the CDR3 is TGTGCCAGCAGTGCACAGGGGCGGGAGACCCAGTACTTC. The chain carries TRBV6-1 and TRBJ2-5, with TRBD1 identical over 7 bases. Trimming took 4 bases from V and 5 from J; bases not matched to a gene: 4. This CDR3 region has 13 residues. CDR1 and CDR2 from the germline V gene are MNHNS and SASEGT.

V is TRBV28 and J is TRBJ1-5, with a possible D match to TRBD1 (5 bases). The CDR3 is 13 residues long. V lost 9 bases and J lost 6, with 15 bases in between. Germline CDR1 reads MDHEN; CDR2 reads SYDVKM. In DNA, the CDR3 is TGTGCCAGTAGGCAGGGAGAGGTTCAGCCCCAGCATTTT. This sequence encodes CASRQGEVQPQHF.

The gene calls are TRBV5-1 and TRBJ2-3; 9 bases line up with TRBD1. Germline V gives CDR1 SGHRS, CDR2 YFSETQ. With 3 bases clipped from V and 5 bases from J, the junction kept 10 bases outside the gene matches. CDR3 length: 16 residues. CDR3 DNA sequence: TGCGCCAGCAGCTGGTTTGGGCAGGGACAGGGAGATACGCAGTATTTT. Translated, it gives CASSWFGQGQGDTQYF. The full variable domain, rest sourced from reference TRBV5-1 and TRBJ2-3, is KAGVTQTPRYLIKTRGQQVTLSCSPISGHRSVSWYQQTPGQGLQFLFEYFSETQRNKGNFPGRFSGRQFSNSRSEMNVSTLELGDSALYLCASSWFGQGQGDTQYFGPGTRLTVL.